One sample yielded the 24 T cell receptor beta chains listed below, sequenced in a study of early T cells in non-severe SARS-CoV-2 infection. MiXCR, applied by TCRdb to the 5' RACE reads, yields one record per CDR3 protein. The data contain nearly 30,000 distinct CDR3 sequences, more than 5% of them seen just once; the ten biggest clones take up approximately 11%. What was sequenced was whole blood. The receptors stem from an adult who was a healthcare worker with PCR-confirmed SARS-CoV-2 infection or an uninfected control (not recorded which).

This clonotype has at least ten counts. The V and J genes are TRBV7-9 and TRBJ1-2, with D possibly TRBD1 on 5 matching bases. Germline values: CDR1 SEHNR, CDR2 FQNEAQ (reference sequence). The CDR3 extends over 14 amino acids. The V and J ends lost 2 bases and 8 bases respectively, with 15 bases between them. The DNA for the CDR3 is TGTGCCAGCAGCTTAAGTACGGCGGGGCACGGCTACACCTTC. It translates to CASSLSTAGHGYTF.

This chain joins TRBV7-2 and TRBJ2-2; 12 bases fit TRBD2. With 0 bases clipped from V and 2 bases from J, the junction kept 4 bases outside the gene matches. This CDR3 is 18 amino acids long. Per the germline V gene, CDR1 is SGHTA and CDR2 is FQGNSA. The CDR3 protein is CASSLAMTSGGNTGELFF. In nucleotides, the CDR3 is TGTGCCAGCAGCTTAGCTATGACTAGCGGGGGCAACACCGGGGAGCTGTTTTTT.

There are a few counts of this clonotype. The chain recombines TRBV20-1 with TRBJ2-3; TRBD2 matches at 7 bases. The germline V gene has CDR1 DFQATT and CDR2 SNEGSKA (reference sequence). V dropped 5 bases and J dropped 6; count of bases not matched to a gene: 8. CDR3 size: 13 residues. The CDR3 DNA follows: TGCAGTGCTCGGCGGGAGCTAGGGGATACGCAGTATTTT. Its protein is CSARRELGDTQYF.

This clonotype was recorded many times. Just one base apart from a much larger clone, this may be a read error. The conserved phenylalanine or tryptophan normally closing the CDR3 is absent here, so this likely arose from a read error. The rearrangement links TRBV29-1 to TRBJ1-1; TRBD1 matches at 8 bases. With V trimmed by 6 bases and J by 3 bases, 6 bases remained unmatched. This CDR3 is built from 13 residues. Germline V CDR1 and CDR2: SQVTM, ANQGSEA. CDR3 in DNA: TGCAGCGTGGACGAGACAGGGGACACTGAAGCTTTCCTT. It specifies CSVDETGDTEAFL.

This clonotype was seen repeatedly, ten times or more. The gene calls are TRBV11-2 and TRBJ2-1; 7 nucleotides match TRBD1. Losses at the gene ends were 5 bases for V and 7 bases for J; bases not matched to a gene: 14. Germline values: CDR1 SGHAT, CDR2 FQNNGV. This CDR3 spans 16 amino acids. CDR3 loop: CASSPEAGGFPNEQFF. In DNA form, the CDR3 reads TGTGCCAGCAGCCCCGAGGCAGGGGGATTTCCGAATGAGCAGTTCTTC.

The sample holds many counts of this clonotype. V is TRBV11-2 and J is TRBJ2-7, with D perhaps assigned TRBD1 or TRBD2 (5 bases each). Trimming removed 5 bases at V and 1 base at J, with 18 bases between. The CDR3 is 16 amino acids. Germline CDR1 and CDR2: SGHAT and FQNNGV. The CDR3 sequence: CASSRARGFISYEQYF. As DNA, the CDR3 is TGTGCCAGCAGCCGGGCTCGGGGCTTCATTTCCTACGAGCAGTACTTC.

In its sample, this clonotype was seen many times. The chain has TRBV28 and TRBJ1-5; D is perhaps TRBD1 (6 bases). The CDR3 has 12 residues. From germline, CDR1 is MDHEN and CDR2 SYDVKM. Trimming pared 10 bases from V and 6 bases from J, leaving 13 bases between. The CDR3, as DNA: TGTGCCATCGGTGGGGGGGCTCAGCCCCAGCATTTT. It codes for CAIGGGAQPQHF.

This clonotype was seen at least ten times. The rearrangement joins TRBV6-1 to TRBJ2-7; tentative D call: TRBD2 (6 bases). The CDR3 consists of 12 residues. V was shortened by 5 bases and J by 5 bases, with 10 bases between the two germline ends. In germline, CDR1 is MNHNS, CDR2 SASEGT. The CDR3 loop is CASSRGLNEQYF. DNA for the CDR3: TGTGCCAGCAGTAGGGGACTGAACGAGCAGTACTTC.

This clonotype rates as medium-sized (0.01 to 0.1%). This chain links TRBV5-4 with TRBJ2-5, with 7 bases aligning to TRBD1. J gave up 4 bases and V 0 bases, and 9 bases lay outside the gene matches. Looked up from germline, CDR1 is SGHNT and CDR2 is YYREEE (reference sequence). The CDR3 loop spans 16 amino acids. Here the CDR3 DNA reads TGTGCCAGCAGCTTGGGGTCAGGGGGTTACGGAGAGACCCAGTACTTC. It translates to CASSLGSGGYGETQYF.

In its sample, this clonotype was seen many times. The rearrangement uses TRBV3-1 and TRBJ2-7; D not certain. The CDR3 runs 12 residues. The ends were cut back, 1 base at V and 6 bases at J, with 7 bases in the middle. Germline-derived CDR1 and CDR2 are LGHDT and YNNKEL (reference sequence). CDR3 sequence reads: CASSQGVGEQYF. As DNA, the CDR3 is TGTGCCAGCAGCCAAGGGGTCGGCGAGCAGTACTTC.

The gene calls are TRBV6-6 and TRBJ1-1; no definite D call. Looked up from germline, CDR1 is MNHNY and CDR2 is SVGAGI (reference sequence). This CDR3 region has 15 residues. Trimming took off 7 bases at V and 10 bases at J, with 25 bases between the two ends. The CDR3 region has the DNA TGTGCCAGCACCCCTGGGCTGAGCCAGTCGCAGGTAGCTTTCTTT. Protein: CASTPGLSQSQVAFF.

This clonotype was recorded at least ten times. This chain connects TRBV15 to TRBJ2-7; D ambiguous. With 3 bases removed from V and 3 bases from J, the gap between germline ends came to 12 bases. The CDR3 runs to 14 residues. In germline, CDR1 is LNHNV, CDR2 YYDKDF (reference sequence). The CDR3 spells CATSRAGSVYEQYF. The DNA of the CDR3 is TGTGCCACCAGCAGGGCCGGGTCTGTCTACGAGCAGTACTTC.

This clonotype has a count of ten or more. J is TRBJ2-4 and V is TRBV20-1; no reliable D call. Germline V gives CDR1 DFQATT, CDR2 SNEGSKA (reference sequence). V gave up 3 bases and J gave up 0 bases, with 12 bases separating them. The CDR3 spans 15 residues. The chain's CDR3 is CSARDVTLAKNIQYF. The CDR3 DNA follows: TGCAGTGCTAGGGACGTTACCCTAGCCAAAAACATTCAGTACTTC.

This clonotype was recorded at least ten times. The chain is built from TRBV10-2 and TRBJ2-2, with TRBD2 identical over 12 bases. This CDR3 contains 15 residues. Germline CDR1 WSHSY, CDR2 SAAADI. Trimming cost V 6 bases and J 6 bases; bases outside gene matches: 5. CDR3 nucleotide sequence: TGCGCCAGCAGCTCCGGGACTAGCGGGTCCGGGGAGCTGTTTTTT. It codes for CASSSGTSGSGELFF.

This clonotype has a handful of counts. V usage is TRBV7-2 and J usage is TRBJ2-1, with 8 bases that match TRBD2. The CDR3 spans 15 residues. CDR1 and CDR2 from the germline V gene are SGHTA and FQGNSA. J gave up 6 bases and V 3 bases, and 7 bases lay outside the gene matches. Written as DNA, the CDR3 is TGTGCCAGCAGCTTGGGGACTAGTCCCCTCAATGAGCAGTTCTTC. It is translated as CASSLGTSPLNEQFF.

This clonotype was counted ten times or more. The chain recombines TRBV5-1 with TRBJ2-1; tentatively, D is TRBD1 or TRBD2 (7 bases each). Deletions cut 6 bases from V and 8 bases from J, with 18 bases between. Germline-derived CDR1 and CDR2 are SGHRS and YFSETQ. This CDR3 is 14 amino acids long. This CDR3 is CASNIQGGPDEQFF. CDR3 DNA: TGCGCCAGCAACATTCAGGGGGGGCCCGATGAGCAGTTCTTC.

This clonotype was counted only a few times. For the CDR3, the DNA is TGCGCCAGCAGCTTGGGGCAGGGCCCAGATACGCAGTATTTT. It yields the protein CASSLGQGPDTQYF. The chain has TRBV5-1 and TRBJ2-3; possibly TRBD1 for D (5 bases). This CDR3 region has 14 residues. Deletions cut 0 bases from V and 4 bases from J, with 9 bases between. Looked up from germline, CDR1 is SGHRS and CDR2 is YFSETQ. The full variable domain, in which reference TRBV5-1 and TRBJ2-3 provide the parts outside the CDR3, is KAGVTQTPRYLIKTRGQQVTLSCSPISGHRSVSWYQQTPGQGLQFLFEYFSETQRNKGNFPGRFSGRQFSNSRSEMNVSTLELGDSALYLCASSLGQGPDTQYFGPGTRLTVL.

This clonotype was recorded at least ten times. V is TRBV2 and J is TRBJ2-5, with D tentatively TRBD1 or TRBD2 (6 bases each). The ends were cut back, 2 bases at V and 3 bases at J, with 13 bases in the middle. Germline-derived CDR1 and CDR2 are SNHLY and FYNNEI. The CDR3 covers 15 residues. CDR3 coding DNA: TGTGCCAGCAGTGAACAGGAGGGGGTTAAAGAGACCCAGTACTTC. Its protein is CASSEQEGVKETQYF. The full variable domain, with the rest looked up from reference TRBV2 and TRBJ2-5, is EPEVTQTPSHQVTQMGQEVILRCVPISNHLYFYWYRQILGQKVEFLVSFYNNEISEKSEIFDDQFSVERPDGSNFTLKIRSTKLEDSAMYFCASSEQEGVKETQYFGPGTRLLVL.

This clonotype was detected ten times or more. This chain joins TRBV20-1 and TRBJ2-1; 10 positions agree with TRBD2. With V trimmed by 6 bases and J by 9 bases, 8 bases remained unmatched. Germline CDR1 is DFQATT and CDR2 is SNEGSKA (reference sequence). This CDR3 contains 13 residues. The CDR3 DNA sequence: TGCAGTGCCATAAGCGGGAGGGCTCGTGAGCAGTTCTTC. Protein: CSAISGRAREQFF.

In its sample, this clonotype was seen many times. CDR3 in DNA: TGTGCCAGCAGCTTAGACTATCGAGACTTGGTGTACGAGCAGTACTTC. Its protein product is CASSLDYRDLVYEQYF. J is TRBJ2-7 and V is TRBV11-2, with D unresolved. CDR1 is SGHAT and CDR2 is FQNNGV in the germline V gene. This CDR3 spans 16 amino acids. Trimming stripped 0 bases from V and 4 bases from J, with 16 bases between.

This clonotype was seen at least ten times. This chain connects TRBV20-1 to TRBJ2-1, with 7 bases that match TRBD2. The germline V gene encodes CDR1 DFQATT and CDR2 SNEGSKA (reference sequence). This CDR3 is 15 amino acids long. V dropped 0 bases and J dropped 3; count of bases not matched to a gene: 5. DNA of the CDR3: TGCAGTGCTAGAGATGGCGAGCGGGACTACAATGAGCAGTTCTTC. Translation: CSARDGERDYNEQFF.

The V call is TRBV29-1, the J call TRBJ2-1, with TRBD2 matching 16 bases. From germline, CDR1 is SQVTM and CDR2 ANQGSEA. Unmatched junction bases numbered 8, after V lost 6 bases and J lost 0 bases. The CDR3 extends over 18 amino acids. The CDR3 bases are TGCAGCGTCCAGGGACTAGCGGGAGGGCCGAGCTCCTACAATGAGCAGTTCTTC. It is translated as CSVQGLAGGPSSYNEQFF.

In this sample, this clonotype turned up many times. The chain employs TRBV20-1 and TRBJ2-5; 8 nucleotides match TRBD1. Losses at the gene ends were 5 bases for V and 5 bases for J; bases not matched to a gene: 7. This CDR3 is 13 amino acids long. Germline lookup yields CDR1 DFQATT and CDR2 SNEGSKA (reference sequence). As DNA, the CDR3 is TGCAGTGCTCCCTCAGGGGGCCAGGAGACCCAGTACTTC. It translates to CSAPSGGQETQYF.

This clonotype was found many times. The DNA of the CDR3 is TGTGCCAGCAGCTTAGGAAGGGACAGGGTCGCAGATACGCAGTATTTT. Protein product: CASSLGRDRVADTQYF. The V gene is TRBV7-9, the J gene TRBJ2-3; TRBD1 matches at 9 bases. The junction had 6 bases not matched to a gene; V was cut back by 1 base and J by 4 bases. Germline lookup yields CDR1 SEHNR and CDR2 FQNEAQ (reference sequence). The length of the CDR3 is 16 residues.